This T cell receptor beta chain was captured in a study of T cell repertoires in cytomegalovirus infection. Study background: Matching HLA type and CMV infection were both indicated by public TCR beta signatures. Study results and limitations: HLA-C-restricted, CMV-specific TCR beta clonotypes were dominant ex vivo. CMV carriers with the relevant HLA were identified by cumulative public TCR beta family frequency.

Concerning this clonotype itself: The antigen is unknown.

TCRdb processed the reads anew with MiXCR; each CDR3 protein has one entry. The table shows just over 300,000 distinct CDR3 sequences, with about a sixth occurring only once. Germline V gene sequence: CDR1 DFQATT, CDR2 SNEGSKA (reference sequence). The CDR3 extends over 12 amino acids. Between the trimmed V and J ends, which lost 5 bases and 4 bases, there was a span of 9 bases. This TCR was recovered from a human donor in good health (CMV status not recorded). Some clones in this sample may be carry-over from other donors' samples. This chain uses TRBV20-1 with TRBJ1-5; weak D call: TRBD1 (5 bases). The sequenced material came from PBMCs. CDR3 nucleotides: TGCAGTGCTCCCCAGGGAAATCAGCCCCAGCATTTT. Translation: CSAPQGNQPQHF.